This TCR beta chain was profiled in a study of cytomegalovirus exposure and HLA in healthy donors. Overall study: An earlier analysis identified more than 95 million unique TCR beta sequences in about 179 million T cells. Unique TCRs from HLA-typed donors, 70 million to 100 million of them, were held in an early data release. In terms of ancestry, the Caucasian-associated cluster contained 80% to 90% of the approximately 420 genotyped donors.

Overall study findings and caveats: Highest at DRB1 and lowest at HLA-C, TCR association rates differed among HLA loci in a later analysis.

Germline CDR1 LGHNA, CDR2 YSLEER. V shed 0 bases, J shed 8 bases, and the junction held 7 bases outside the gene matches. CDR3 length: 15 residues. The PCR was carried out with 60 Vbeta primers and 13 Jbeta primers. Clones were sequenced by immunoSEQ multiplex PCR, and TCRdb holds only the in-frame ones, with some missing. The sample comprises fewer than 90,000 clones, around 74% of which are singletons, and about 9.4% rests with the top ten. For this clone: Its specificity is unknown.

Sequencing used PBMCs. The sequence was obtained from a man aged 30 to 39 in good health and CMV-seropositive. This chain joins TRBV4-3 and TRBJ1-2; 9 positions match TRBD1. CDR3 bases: TGCGCCAGCAGCCAAGAAAGGGGACAGGGAGGAGGCTACACCTTC. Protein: CASSQERGQGGGYTF.